A single sample gave rise to the 15 T cell receptor beta chains below, sequenced in a study of blood T cell repertoires in COVID-19. Produced via immunoSEQ multiplex PCR; TCRdb's table is partial and in-frame only. This table holds 430,000 or so clones, about 88% found once. Sequencing input: PBMCs or T cells enriched from blood (not recorded which). These receptor sequences come from a woman between 18 and 29 years old who had been exposed to COVID-19.

The chain recombines TRBV7-5 with TRBJ2-7; whether TRBD2, the table's D call, matches the DNA was not checked. TRBV7-5 is flagged as a pseudogene. The CDR3 is 13 residues long. The CDR3 DNA reads TGTGCCAGAAGCCCGAGGGCCAGACTCGAGCAGTACTTC. It is translated as CARSPRARLEQYF.

In this sample, this clone turned up once. The J gene is TRBJ1-6, the V gene TRBV4-1; D not certain. Trimming removed 1 base at V and 6 bases at J, with 16 bases between. The CDR3 spans 17 residues. Germline V gene sequence: CDR1 MGHRA, CDR2 YSYEKL. CDR3 bases: TGCGCCAGCAGCCAAGGAGGAGATGCTCGCCGTAATTCACCCCTCCACTTT. It is translated as CASSQGGDARRNSPLHF.

V and J are TRBV6-2 or TRBV6-3 and TRBJ2-7; 8 bases match TRBD2. The germline gives CDR1 MNHEY, CDR2 SVGEGT. J lost 0 bases, V lost 4 bases, and 5 bases had no gene match. The CDR3 totals 15 residues. CDR3: CASSSAGVTSYEQYF. Here the CDR3 DNA reads TGTGCCAGCAGTTCAGCGGGGGTGACCTCCTACGAGCAGTACTTC.

This chain joins TRBV5-4 and TRBJ2-7, with D possibly being TRBD2 (6 bases). This CDR3 spans 14 amino acids. Germline-derived CDR1 and CDR2 are SGHNT and YYREEE (reference sequence). Trimming removed 4 bases at V and 0 bases at J, with 11 bases between. This CDR3 is CASSGTRGSYEQYF. The CDR3 DNA reads TGTGCCAGCAGCGGTACGCGGGGCTCCTACGAGCAGTACTTC. Full variable domain (outside the CDR3, taken from reference TRBV5-4 and TRBJ2-7): ETGVTQSPTHLIKTRGQQVTLRCSSQSGHNTVSWYQQALGQGPQFIFQYYREEENGRGNFPPRFSGLQFPNYSSELNVNALELDDSALYLCASSGTRGSYEQYFGPGTRLTVT.

V is TRBV6-5 and J is TRBJ1-2; tentative D call: TRBD1 (6 bases). The CDR3 length is 12 residues. Trimming left V 5 bases short and J 6 bases short, with 10 bases between. Germline CDR1 reads MNHEY; CDR2 reads SVGAGI. In nucleotides, the CDR3 is TGTGCCAGCAGTCAAACAGGGAATGGCTACACCTTC. Amino acid sequence: CASSQTGNGYTF.

This clone is a singleton in its sample. The chain links TRBV4-1 to TRBJ2-1; TRBD2 matches at 7 bases. The germline V gene encodes CDR1 MGHRA and CDR2 YSYEKL. The CDR3 is 18 amino acids. J lost 4 bases, V lost 1 base, and 13 bases had no gene match. CDR3 nucleotides: TGCGCCAGCAGCCAAGGGGGTCGGGCGGGAGTCCCTTACAATGAGCAGTTCTTC. Amino acids: CASSQGGRAGVPYNEQFF.

This chain uses TRBV7-8 with TRBJ2-5, with a possible D match to TRBD2 (6 bases). The CDR3 has 14 amino acids. Germline CDR1 reads SGHVS; CDR2 reads FQNEAQ. Between the trimmed V and J ends, which lost 2 bases and 9 bases, there was a span of 16 bases. CDR3 in DNA: TGTGCCAGCAGCTTATTTCAGACGGAGCGGGCCCAGTACTTC. Protein: CASSLFQTERAQYF.

In DNA form, the CDR3 reads TGTGCCAGCAGAGCCAATGAAAAACTGTTTTTT. Translation gives CASRANEKLFF. The V gene is TRBV12-3 or TRBV12-4, the J gene TRBJ1-4; unclear D gene. The CDR3 extends over 11 amino acids. V shed 6 bases and J shed 5 bases, with 4 bases lying between them.

The genes are TRBV6-5 and TRBJ2-7; a weak D match, TRBD2 (6 bases). CDR1 MNHEY and CDR2 SVGAGI come from the germline V gene. This CDR3 region has 16 residues. Trimming removed 4 bases at V and 1 base at J, with 17 bases between. The CDR3 DNA reads TGTGCCAGCAGTTCTAAGACTAGTGCGCGGTCCTACGAGCAGTACTTC. This translates into CASSSKTSARSYEQYF.

This sequence joins TRBV9 and TRBJ1-2; weak D call: TRBD1 (6 bases). The CDR3 runs to 12 residues. The V and J ends lost 6 bases and 8 bases respectively, with 14 bases between them. Germline V lookup: CDR1 SGDLS, CDR2 YYNGEE. CDR3 sequence reads: CASTGGAPGYTF. In nucleotides, the CDR3 is TGTGCCAGCACCGGGGGGGCGCCCGGCTACACCTTC.

The chain uses TRBV5-8 and TRBJ1-6; 7 bases fit TRBD1. Germline V gives CDR1 SGHTS, CDR2 YDEGEE. V shed 1 base and J 12 bases; nucleotides not matched to a gene: 10. The CDR3 spans 15 residues. Written as DNA, the CDR3 is TGTGCCAGCAGCTTGTACCTGGGACAGTCCCAACCCCTCCACTTT. It encodes CASSLYLGQSQPLHF.

This clone was found a few times. The chain has TRBV6-2 or TRBV6-3 and TRBJ2-3, with 7 bases lining up with TRBD1. V lost 5 bases and J lost 5; bases outside the gene matches: 10. The CDR3 length is 15 residues. CDR1 is MNHEY and CDR2 is SVGEGT in the germline V gene. In DNA, the CDR3 is TGTGCCAGCAGTCCCGAAGACAGGGCTGGAGATACGCAGTATTTT. It encodes CASSPEDRAGDTQYF.

This CDR3 is CASKRGGTGNTIYF. The CDR3 DNA sequence: TGTGCCAGCAAAAGGGGGGGGACTGGAAACACCATATATTTT. The rearrangement joins TRBV7-2 to TRBJ1-3, with D tentatively TRBD1 (6 bases). Germline CDR1 SGHTA, CDR2 FQGNSA. CDR3 length: 14 residues. V lost 7 bases and J 2 bases, leaving 12 bases between the germline ends.

The chain is built from TRBV29-1 and TRBJ1-2, with TRBD1 matching 9 bases. The germline V gene encodes CDR1 SQVTM and CDR2 ANQGSEA. Trimming cost V 5 bases and J 2 bases; bases outside gene matches: 6. CDR3 size: 14 residues. The CDR3 DNA reads as TGCAGCGTTCAACCGGGACAGGGCAACTATGGCTACACCTTC. It codes for CSVQPGQGNYGYTF.

Only a few counts were recorded for this clone. V usage is TRBV4-3 and J usage is TRBJ1-5, with D possibly TRBD1 on 6 matching bases. V lost 4 bases to trimming and J lost 4 bases, with 11 bases between them. The CDR3 is made up of 14 amino acids. Germline CDR1 is LGHNA and CDR2 is YSLEER. CDR3 sequence: CASSLSTGNQPQHF. The CDR3 nucleotides are TGCGCCAGCAGCCTTTCGACAGGTAATCAGCCCCAGCATTTT.